This TCR beta chain was observed in a study of CD8 T cells in ankylosing spondylitis. Quantitative barcoded 5'-RACE was used to prepare TCR beta libraries. MiXCR, run by TCRdb on the 5' RACE reads, gives a single entry per CDR3 protein. The data contain fewer than 750,000 distinct CDR3 sequences, around 20% of them singletons. Germline values: CDR1 SQVTM, CDR2 ANQGSEA. The V end was cut by 3 bases, the J end by 0 bases, with 16 bases between. CDR3 length: 16 amino acids. There are a few counts of this clonotype. Its antigen is undetermined. Study-level results: Within ankylosing spondylitis blood, a TCR beta motif made up of fewer than ten highly homologous variants appeared to be characteristic. Significant enrichment of disease-linked clones was reported in matched ankylosing spondylitis synovial fluid. Reactive arthritis synovial fluid and blood previously showed some of these motif variants.

This chain joins TRBV29-1 and TRBJ2-3; D remains unclear. This receptor was identified in a male donor with ankylosing spondylitis. Sequencing used blood, either unsorted or a sorted T cell fraction (not recorded which). The CDR3 nucleotides read TGCAGCGTTGACGTCCGCAGAGACACTAGCACAGATACGCAGTATTTT. This sequence encodes CSVDVRRDTSTDTQYF.